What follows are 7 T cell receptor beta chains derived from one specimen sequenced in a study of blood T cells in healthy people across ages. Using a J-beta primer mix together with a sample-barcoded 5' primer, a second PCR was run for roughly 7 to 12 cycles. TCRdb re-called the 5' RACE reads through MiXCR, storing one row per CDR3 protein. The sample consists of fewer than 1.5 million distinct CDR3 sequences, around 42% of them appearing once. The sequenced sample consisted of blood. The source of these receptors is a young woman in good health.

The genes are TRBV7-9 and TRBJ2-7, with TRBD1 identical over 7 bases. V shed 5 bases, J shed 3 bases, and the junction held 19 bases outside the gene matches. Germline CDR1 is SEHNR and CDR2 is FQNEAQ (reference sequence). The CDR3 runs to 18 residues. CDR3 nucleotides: TGTGCCAGCAGCCCAACCCCTATCGAACGACAGGGAAGCTACGAGCAGTACTTC. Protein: CASSPTPIERQGSYEQYF.

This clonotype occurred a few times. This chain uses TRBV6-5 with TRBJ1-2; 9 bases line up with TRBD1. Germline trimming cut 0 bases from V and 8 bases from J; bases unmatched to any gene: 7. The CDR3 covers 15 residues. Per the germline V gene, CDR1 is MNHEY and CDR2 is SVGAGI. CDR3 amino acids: CASSYSDRGVYGYTF. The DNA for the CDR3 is TGTGCCAGCAGTTACTCGGACAGGGGCGTTTACGGCTACACCTTC.

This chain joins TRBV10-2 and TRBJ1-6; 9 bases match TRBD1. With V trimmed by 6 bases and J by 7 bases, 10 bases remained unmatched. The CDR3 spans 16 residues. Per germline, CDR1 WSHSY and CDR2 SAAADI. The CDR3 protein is CASRASDRGDNSPLHF. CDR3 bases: TGCGCCAGCAGAGCTTCCGACAGGGGGGACAATTCACCCCTCCACTTT.

The CDR3 region has the DNA TGCGCCAGCAGCGGAGCGACAGGTTCCGCAGATACGCAGTATTTT. It translates to CASSGATGSADTQYF. The chain carries TRBV5-1 and TRBJ2-3; D perhaps matches TRBD1 (6 bases). There are 15 residues in the CDR3. Germline CDR1 is SGHRS and CDR2 is YFSETQ. Trimming cost V 4 bases and J 4 bases, with 16 bases left between them.

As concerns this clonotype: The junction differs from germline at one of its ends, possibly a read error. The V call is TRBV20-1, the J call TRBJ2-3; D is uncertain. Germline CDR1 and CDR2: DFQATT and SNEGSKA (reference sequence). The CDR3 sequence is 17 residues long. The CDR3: CSAKAPVAAPSTDTQYF. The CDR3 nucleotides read TGCAGTGCTAAGGCCCCCGTGGCCGCACCAAGCACAGATACACAGTATTTT.

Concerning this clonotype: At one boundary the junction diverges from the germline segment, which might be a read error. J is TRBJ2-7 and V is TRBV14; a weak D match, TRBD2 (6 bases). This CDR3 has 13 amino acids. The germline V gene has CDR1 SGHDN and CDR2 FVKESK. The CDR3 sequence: CVSSQGTPREQYF. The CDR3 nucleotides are TGTGTCAGCAGCCAAGGGACTCCTAGGGAGCAGTACTTC.

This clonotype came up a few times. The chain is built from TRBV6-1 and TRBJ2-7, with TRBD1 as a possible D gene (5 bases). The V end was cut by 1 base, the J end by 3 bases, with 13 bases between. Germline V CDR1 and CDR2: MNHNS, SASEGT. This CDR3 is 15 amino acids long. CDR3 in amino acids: CASSEVKGSSYEQYF. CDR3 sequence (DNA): TGTGCCAGCAGTGAAGTTAAGGGGTCGAGCTACGAGCAGTACTTC.